This is a list of T cell receptor beta chains from one sample in a study of post-analysis software for immune sequencing data. From the PCR reads, TCRdb called clonotypes with MiXCR, one entry per CDR3 protein. The sample records 740,000 or so distinct CDR3 sequences, roughly 50% being singletons. The sample was blood. The origin of the receptors is a girl aged 5 to 17 with multiple sclerosis. The conserved cysteine and the conserved F or W are not part of the CDR3 here. The D gene is left open where the match is weak. Not all rows give a size; the values are once, few, many and, for expanded clones, a class.

>TRBV20-1|TRBJ1-6|TRBD1|NA
SASLGGNSPLH
>TRBV7-2|TRBJ2-1|TRBD2|NA
ASSLPLAGGHNEQF
>TRBV5-1|TRBJ1-1|NA|NA
ASSLRPGRNTEAF
>TRBV29-1|TRBJ2-5|TRBD2|few
SVESRLAVAETQY
>TRBV10-3|TRBJ1-2|TRBD1|NA
AISESGQGAEGYT
>TRBV18|TRBJ1-2|TRBD1|NA
ASSPSLDRAHGYT
>TRBV2|TRBJ2-6|TRBD1|NA
ASRASDREFGANVLT
>TRBV12-3/TRBV12-4|TRBJ2-3|TRBD2|NA
ASSYRRAGGPTSTDTQY
>TRBV27|TRBJ2-5|TRBD1|NA
ASSLAGGAKTQY
>TRBV11-2|TRBJ2-3|NA|NA
ASSLFTGVTTDTQY
>TRBV5-1|TRBJ1-2|TRBD1|NA
ASSAGQGVGRGYT
>TRBV5-4|NA|NA|few
ASSRTEAEQY
>TRBV20-1|TRBJ2-7|TRBD2|NA
SARGGLAVPHEQY
>TRBV20-1|TRBJ2-7|TRBD2|few
SASPLAGGSYEQY
>TRBV6-2/TRBV6-3|TRBJ2-7|NA|NA
ASSFSAVEQY
>TRBV2|TRBJ1-5|NA|NA
ASSESDWGPNQPQH
>TRBV9|TRBJ2-5|NA|NA
ASSTSSGYQETQY
>TRBV29-1|TRBJ2-1|TRBD2|few
SVEGLAGGSYEQF
>TRBV20-1|TRBJ2-3|NA|once
SASRGGITDTQY
>TRBV7-2|TRBJ2-7|NA|few
AGSLWGRGEQY
>TRBV6-1|TRBJ2-1|NA|few
ASSSGGQYNEQF
>TRBV20-1|TRBJ2-7|TRBD1|NA
SATRQGVRYEQY
>TRBV7-9|NA|TRBD2|NA
ASSPRTSGGDEQY
>TRBV29-1|TRBJ2-1|NA|NA
SGRLDPYNEQF
>TRBV7-2|NA|TRBD2|NA
ASSSLAGGRRKTQY
>TRBV29-1|TRBJ2-6|NA|NA
SPPAARGANVLT
>TRBV7-2|TRBJ2-1|TRBD2|NA
ASSLGPSGRGNEQF
>TRBV4-1|TRBJ2-5|TRBD2|few
ASSQGLAGVKETQY
>TRBV12-3/TRBV12-4|TRBJ2-1|TRBD2|NA
ASSPGLAGGAEQF
>TRBV7-3|TRBJ2-6|NA|NA
ASSLEGGSGANVLT
>TRBV27|TRBJ2-7|NA|few
ASSLTRAYEQY
>TRBV6-5|TRBJ1-1|TRBD1|NA
AIRQRQGLGNTEAF
>TRBV6-6|TRBJ2-5|NA|NA
ASSYRGGQAGETQY
>TRBV4-2|TRBJ1-1|NA|NA
ASSQGRESEAF
>TRBV3-1|TRBJ2-5|NA|NA
ASSQASGVGTQY
>TRBV5-1|TRBJ2-7|NA|few
ASSLEPRRSSYEQY
>TRBV7-9|TRBJ2-7|NA|many
ASSLGGLSYEQY
>TRBV6-5|TRBJ2-2|NA|NA
ASSPLRTDTGELF
>TRBV20-1|TRBJ2-7|TRBD2|NA
SGGRGAPYEQY
>TRBV5-1|TRBJ2-7|NA|NA
ASSLQETPYEQY
>TRBV2|TRBJ2-3|TRBD1|few
ASRTGTGGADTQY
>TRBV12-3/TRBV12-4|TRBJ1-4|NA|NA
ASSRGARREKLF
>TRBV20-1|NA|TRBD1|once
SATWGQVGETQY
>TRBV20-1|TRBJ2-5|TRBD2|NA
SVGGLAGETQY
>TRBV20-1|NA|TRBD2|NA
SARRWARTGGYEQY
>TRBV10-3|TRBJ2-6|NA|once
AINRQASSGANVLT
>TRBV6-5|TRBJ2-1|NA|NA
ASSRDINEQF
>TRBV7-7|TRBJ2-1|TRBD2|few
ASSSGTSGSSYNEQF
>TRBV7-2|TRBJ2-7|NA|NA
ASSHDPYEQY
>TRBV5-1|NA|NA|NA
ASRSDSYEQY
>TRBV5-1|TRBJ2-5|NA|NA
ASSSPLGGGQETQY
>TRBV7-9|TRBJ2-1|TRBD2|NA
ASSPPQGGRANEQF
>TRBV24-1|TRBJ2-3|NA|NA
ATSDPANTDTQY
>TRBV6-5|TRBJ2-5|NA|few
ASSYSIRRRDGETQY